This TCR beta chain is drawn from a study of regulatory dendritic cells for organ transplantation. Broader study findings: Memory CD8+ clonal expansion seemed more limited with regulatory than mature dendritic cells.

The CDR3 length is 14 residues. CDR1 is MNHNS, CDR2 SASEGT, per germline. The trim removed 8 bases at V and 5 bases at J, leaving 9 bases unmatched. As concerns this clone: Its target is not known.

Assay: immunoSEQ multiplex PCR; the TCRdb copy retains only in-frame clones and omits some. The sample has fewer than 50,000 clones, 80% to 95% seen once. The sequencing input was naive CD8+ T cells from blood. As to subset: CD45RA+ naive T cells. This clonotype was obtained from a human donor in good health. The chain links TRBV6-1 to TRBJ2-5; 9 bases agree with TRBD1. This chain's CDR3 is CASGQGIGVETQYF. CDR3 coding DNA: TGTGCCAGCGGACAGGGGATTGGGGTTGAGACCCAGTACTTC.